The 10 T cell receptor beta chains presented below share a single source sample, sequenced in a study of cytomegalovirus exposure and HLA in healthy donors (dated by TCRdb to 2015 to 2018). Preparation of the library involved the immunoSEQ multiplex PCR assay. The multiplex PCR relied on a mix of 60 forward primers for TCR Vbeta segments and 13 reverse primers for TCR Jbeta segments. TCRdb retrieved this table from immuneACCESS and kept in-frame rearrangements only. Not all clones are present; in checked studies, unresolved V genes account for under half, and no reason is known for the remainder. The sample data list approximately 100,000 clones, and around 69% of these were observed just once. The ten largest clonotypes hold roughly 3.9% of the sample. Sequencing input: PBMCs. These receptors all stem from a man between 25 and 39 years old in good health and CMV-seronegative.

This chain joins TRBV6-4 and TRBJ2-3, with 7 bases aligning to TRBD2. The length of the CDR3 is 14 residues. The V segment lost 2 bases and the J segment 4 bases; nucleotides outside the gene matches: 3. Germline V CDR1 and CDR2: MRHNA, SNTAGT. CDR3 DNA: TGTGCCAGCAGTGACGGGAGGGCCGCAGATACGCAGTATTTT. Translated: CASSDGRAADTQYF.

This clone was recorded once. The CDR3 region is CASSEYVGLAGLTGELFF. The DNA of the CDR3 is TGTGCCAGCAGTGAATATGTCGGACTAGCGGGGTTAACCGGGGAGCTGTTTTTT. The chain has TRBV25-1 and TRBJ2-2, with 12 bases identical to TRBD2. The germline gives CDR1 MGHDK, CDR2 SYGVNS. V shed 0 bases, J shed 5 bases, and the junction held 7 bases outside the gene matches. CDR3 size: 18 residues. The full variable domain, completed using reference TRBV25-1 and TRBJ2-2, is EADIYQTPRYLVIGTGKKITLECSQTMGHDKMYWYQQDPGMELHLIHYSYGVNSTEKGDLSSESTVSRIRTEHFPLTLESARPSHTSQYLCASSEYVGLAGLTGELFFGEGSRLTVL.

This clone was seen once. The chain couples TRBV27 to TRBJ2-7; 8 positions agree with TRBD2. Germline assignment: CDR1 MNHEY and CDR2 SMNVEV (reference sequence). Trimming at V came to 2 bases and at J to 2 bases, leaving 14 bases not matched to a gene. CDR3 length equals 18 residues. CDR3 sequence reads: CASSLAGAGTRGTYEQYF. For the CDR3, the DNA is TGTGCCAGCAGTTTAGCGGGGGCAGGGACTAGGGGCACCTACGAGCAGTACTTC.

J is TRBJ2-5 and V is TRBV7-9; perhaps TRBD2 as D (6 bases). The ends were cut back, 2 bases at V and 2 bases at J, with 9 bases in the middle. The CDR3 runs 14 residues. Germline V gives CDR1 SEHNR, CDR2 FQNEAQ (reference sequence). The CDR3 nucleotides read TGTGCCAGCAGCTTACGGGGGAATCAAGAGACCCAGTACTTC. This codes for CASSLRGNQETQYF.

V and J are TRBV5-4 and TRBJ1-1, with D possibly being TRBD1 (6 bases). V was shortened by 2 bases and J by 11 bases, with 22 bases between the two germline ends. Per the germline V gene, CDR1 is SGHNT and CDR2 is YYREEE (reference sequence). The CDR3 length is 15 residues. CDR3 sequence: CASSFPGHTTPWAFF. In DNA, the CDR3 is TGTGCCAGCAGCTTTCCGGGACATACCACCCCCTGGGCTTTCTTT.

This clone was found a few times. The chain employs TRBV5-4 and TRBJ1-2, with D uncertain. Germline lookup yields CDR1 SGHNT and CDR2 YYREEE (reference sequence). The CDR3 is 15 residues long. V was pared by 5 bases and J by 2 bases, with 16 bases between. As DNA, the CDR3 is TGTGCCAGCAGTTCGGCTGGGCGTCTGAACTATGGCTACACCTTC. Protein: CASSSAGRLNYGYTF.

The V and J genes are TRBV30 and TRBJ2-1; D perhaps matches TRBD2 (7 bases). Germline V gene data show CDR1 as GTSNPN and CDR2 as SVGIG (reference sequence). The CDR3 consists of 14 residues. Trimming took off 4 bases at V and 3 bases at J, with 13 bases between the two ends. This CDR3 reads CAWIKGGGYNEQFF. CDR3 sequence (DNA): TGTGCCTGGATCAAGGGGGGGGGCTACAATGAGCAGTTCTTC.

The V and J genes are TRBV9 and TRBJ1-1; tentatively, D is TRBD1 (5 bases). The CDR3 spans 18 residues. V dropped 5 bases and J dropped 0 bases, with 23 bases sitting between them. Per germline, CDR1 SGDLS and CDR2 YYNGEE. The CDR3 is CASRFFGGGKKMNTEAFF. CDR3 sequence (DNA): TGTGCCAGCAGGTTTTTTGGGGGGGGGAAAAAAATGAACACTGAAGCTTTCTTT.

This clone was counted only a few times. This chain joins TRBV4-1 and TRBJ2-5; TRBD2 agrees at 11 bases. V trimming: 1 base; J trimming: 1 base; junction bases outside the gene matches: 2. The CDR3 sequence is 16 residues long. Looked up from germline, CDR1 is MGHRA and CDR2 is YSYEKL. This CDR3 is CASSQVLAGGQETQYF. The CDR3 nucleotides read TGCGCCAGCAGCCAAGTTCTAGCGGGGGGCCAAGAGACCCAGTACTTC.

In the case of this clone: This same CDR3 is encoded by further DNA sequences in the sample. The genes are TRBV7-2 and TRBJ1-5; no firm D call. Trimming took 2 bases from V and 2 from J, leaving 4 bases between them. Germline V gene data show CDR1 as SGHTA and CDR2 as FQGNSA. The CDR3 is 13 residues long. The CDR3 sequence is CASSLRGNQPQHF. The CDR3 DNA follows: TGTGCCAGCAGCTTACGAGGCAATCAGCCCCAGCATTTT.